These 10 T cell receptor beta chains came from one sample sequenced in a study of T-cell memory formation after mild COVID-19. TCRdb re-analysed the 5' RACE reads in MiXCR, keeping a single row per CDR3 protein. There are hundreds of thousands of distinct CDR3 sequences in the sample; approximately 18% occur only once, and about 12% lies in the top ten. The sample taken for sequencing was PBMCs or a T cell subset sorted from them (not recorded which). The receptors originated from an adult woman who had mild COVID-19 (a few samples of this study predate the infection). Cell type and time point are not known.

This chain links TRBV3-1 with TRBJ2-3, with TRBD2 identical over 9 bases. V shed 4 bases, J shed 6 bases, and the junction held 5 bases outside the gene matches. Germline V gene lookup returns CDR1 LGHDT and CDR2 YNNKEL (reference sequence). The CDR3 runs to 14 residues. This CDR3 reads CASSLIAGADTQYF. CDR3 DNA: TGTGCCAGCAGCCTTATAGCGGGGGCGGATACGCAGTATTTT.

This chain connects TRBV20-1 to TRBJ1-1; TRBD1 agrees at 10 bases. With 0 bases clipped from V and 1 base from J, the junction kept 8 bases outside the gene matches. Germline V lookup: CDR1 DFQATT, CDR2 SNEGSKA (reference sequence). The CDR3 length is 17 residues. In DNA form, the CDR3 reads TGCAGTGCTAGAGAGGGTGGACAGGGGGTTTCGAACACTGAAGCTTTCTTT. Translated, it gives CSAREGGQGVSNTEAFF.

The J gene is TRBJ2-1, the V gene TRBV7-6, with 7 bases that match TRBD2. With V trimmed by 5 bases and J by 0 bases, 10 bases remained unmatched. The CDR3 spans 17 residues. The germline gives CDR1 SGHVS, CDR2 FNYEAQ. This CDR3 reads CASSLRPPSGSYNEQFF. For the CDR3, the DNA is TGTGCCAGCAGCCTCCGTCCCCCTAGCGGCTCCTACAATGAGCAGTTCTTC. Based on the CDR3 plus reference TRBV7-6 and TRBJ2-1, the full variable domain is GAGVSQSPRYKVTKRGQDVALRCDPISGHVSLYWYRQALGQGPEFLTYFNYEAQQDKSGLPNDRFSAERPEGSISTLTIQRTEQRDSAMYRCASSLRPPSGSYNEQFFGPGTRLTVL.

This clonotype appeared a few times. The chain has TRBV27 and TRBJ1-5; the D is unclear. This CDR3 region has 14 residues. Trimming removed 0 bases from V and 4 bases from J, with 7 bases in between. The germline gives CDR1 MNHEY, CDR2 SMNVEV (reference sequence). The CDR3 nucleotides read TGTGCCAGCAGTTTATCAATAAATAATCAGCCCCAGCATTTT. It specifies CASSLSINNQPQHF.

A few counts support this clonotype. The V and J genes are TRBV9 and TRBJ2-2, with TRBD1 matching over 10 bases. This CDR3 has 18 amino acids. The germline CDR1 and CDR2 sequences are SGDLS and YYNGEE. J gave up 6 bases and V 3 bases, and 14 bases lay outside the gene matches. The CDR3 region is CASSEGWDRGRLAGELFF. In nucleotides, the CDR3 is TGTGCCAGCAGCGAGGGATGGGACAGGGGAAGGTTAGCCGGGGAGCTGTTTTTT.

This clonotype was counted between two and nine times. The gene calls are TRBV4-3 and TRBJ1-2, with D perhaps TRBD1 (5 bases). V shed 0 bases and J shed 8 bases, with 16 bases lying between them. The CDR3 has 15 amino acids. Germline loops: CDR1 LGHNA, CDR2 YSLEER. The DNA for the CDR3 is TGCGCCAGCAGCCAAGATGGGACTTTCGGTTCCGGCTACACCTTC. This codes for CASSQDGTFGSGYTF.

The chain employs TRBV10-3 and TRBJ1-4; 8 bases fit TRBD1. V lost 4 bases, J lost 7 bases, and 5 bases stayed unmatched. The germline V gene encodes CDR1 ENHRY and CDR2 SYGVKD. This CDR3 region has 14 residues. CDR3 region: CAISATGDSEKLFF. The CDR3 DNA reads as TGTGCCATCAGTGCGACAGGGGATTCTGAAAAACTGTTTTTT.

The table lists this clonotype with a few counts. This chain uses TRBV7-8 with TRBJ1-2, with D unclear. Germline CDR1 SGHVS, CDR2 FQNEAQ. V was pared by 4 bases and J by 5 bases, with 14 bases between. The CDR3 sequence is 14 residues long. CDR3: CASSSTVVPYGYTF. Here the CDR3 DNA reads TGTGCCAGCAGCTCGACGGTTGTCCCATATGGCTACACCTTC.

The V gene is TRBV24-1, the J gene TRBJ1-2; the match to TRBD1 covers 12 bases. The CDR3 has 17 residues. Germline lookup yields CDR1 KGHDR and CDR2 SFDVKD. V dropped 5 bases and J dropped 3; count of bases not matched to a gene: 9. This CDR3 is CATSARVGQGAHYGYTF. CDR3 sequence (DNA): TGTGCCACCAGTGCCCGCGTGGGACAGGGGGCTCACTATGGCTACACCTTC.

This clonotype was seen a few times. The chain employs TRBV18 and TRBJ2-7; TRBD1 agrees at 8 bases. The CDR3 runs to 13 residues. The V gene end was trimmed by 3 bases and the J gene end by 7 bases; junction bases not matched to a gene: 5. The germline V gene encodes CDR1 KGHSH and CDR2 LQKENI. This chain's CDR3 is CASSPGRGLEQYF. The CDR3 region has the DNA TGTGCCAGCTCACCGGGCAGGGGGCTTGAGCAGTACTTC.